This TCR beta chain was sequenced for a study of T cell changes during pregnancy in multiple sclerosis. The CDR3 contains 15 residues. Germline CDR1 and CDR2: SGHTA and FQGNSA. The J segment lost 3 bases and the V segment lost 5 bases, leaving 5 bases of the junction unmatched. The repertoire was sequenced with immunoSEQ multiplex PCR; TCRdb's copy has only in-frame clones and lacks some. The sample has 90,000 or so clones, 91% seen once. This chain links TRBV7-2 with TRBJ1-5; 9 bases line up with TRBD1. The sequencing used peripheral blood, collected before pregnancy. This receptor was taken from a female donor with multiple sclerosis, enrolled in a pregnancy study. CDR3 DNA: TGTGCCAGCAGCGCCCGGACAGGGGCCAATCAGCCCCAGCATTTT. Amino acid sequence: CASSARTGANQPQHF.